Given below is one TCR beta chain in context. The sample is drawn from a study of PD-1 blockade in classical Hodgkin lymphoma. Following autologous stem cell transplantation, relapse occurred in every patient, and exposure to brentuximab vedotin varied. The CDR3 spans 16 residues. TCRdb keeps only in-frame clones here, not all; method: immunoSEQ multiplex PCR. The sample lists around 50,000 clones, around 90% seen once, with about 10% in the top ten. The rearrangement uses TRBV21-1 and TRBJ2-5. TRBV21-1 is a pseudogene locus. Specimen: peripheral blood mononuclear cells (PBMCs), collected before the second cycle of nivolumab. This TCR derives from a human donor with classical Hodgkin lymphoma. The CDR3 region has the DNA TGTGCCAGCCCAGAGCCTCGGGACGGGATGGGGGAGACCCAGTACTTC. Amino acids: CASPEPRDGMGETQYF.